The clone carrying this T cell receptor beta chain has just a few counts. Its cognate antigen is unknown. These data originate in a study of beta chain features in type 1 diabetes. Study-wide points: TCRB rearrangement may or may not be influenced by HLA type; here this remained unresolved. The naive, central memory and Treg TCRB repertoires looked more alike in patients than they did in healthy donors. In every one of the four CD4+ subsets, TCRB CDR3s were moderately but significantly shorter in Type 1 diabetes patients.

Since all of the isolated RNA was reverse transcribed, expressed TCRB transcripts were what got sequenced. It was found that naive, central memory and regulatory T cell samples averaged around 3.7 million reads. The repertoire was sequenced with immunoSEQ multiplex PCR; TCRdb's copy has only in-frame clones and lacks some. The profile shows approximately 200,000 clones, roughly 9.6% of them singletons. The receptor was isolated from a woman aged 18-35 years in good health. Material: naive CD4+ T cells from blood.

The CDR3 region has the DNA TGTGCCAGCAGGCCCGTCAACGACACTTTAGACGGCTACACCTTC. Its translation: CASRPVNDTLDGYTF. V is TRBV25-1 and J is TRBJ1-2; D is unresolved. The ends were cut back, 6 bases at V and 8 bases at J, with 22 bases in the middle. From germline, CDR1 is MGHDK and CDR2 SYGVNS. The CDR3 consists of 15 residues.